These T cell receptor beta chains were read from a single sample in a study of T cells after yellow fever vaccination. TCRdb processed the 5' RACE reads anew with MiXCR; each CDR3 protein has one entry. This sample has about 400,000 distinct CDR3 sequences, with about 9.9% found just once. Specimen: PBMCs, collected on the day of the first yellow fever vaccination. The receptors originated from a man between 18 and 35 years old who received the YFV17D yellow fever vaccine. The CDR3 runs from the conserved cysteine through the conserved F or W. A D gene is named only where the DNA matches it firmly. Rows may omit the clone size; those that give it use once, few, many or a size class.

clone_size	j_call	v_call	d_call	cdr3_aa	cdr3_nt
few	TRBJ2-1	TRBV4-3	TRBD2	CASSPGTSAYNEQFF	TGCGCCAGCAGCCCTGGGACTAGCGCGTACAATGAGCAGTTCTTC
few	TRBJ1-2	TRBV7-2	NA	CASSKRDPLSYGYTF	TGTGCCAGCAGCAAAAGGGACCCGCTCTCATATGGCTACACCTTC
few	TRBJ1-1	TRBV7-9	NA	CASSPQEVLF	TGTGCCAGCAGCCCCCAGGAGGTCCTCTTT
few	TRBJ1-5	TRBV4-1	TRBD1	CASSQDTGGNQPQHF	TGCGCCAGCAGCCAAGATACAGGGGGTAATCAGCCCCAGCATTTT
few	TRBJ2-5	TRBV5-1	TRBD1	CASSAAGTGGEETQYF	TGCGCCAGCAGCGCCGCAGGGACAGGGGGCGAGGAGACCCAGTACTTC
NA	TRBJ2-3	TRBV2	TRBD2	CASREPGLQSLNTQYF	TGTGCCAGCAGGGAACCGGGACTACAGAGTCTAAATACGCAGTATTTT
NA	TRBJ2-3	TRBV7-3	NA	CASSLNQGTDTQYF	TGTGCCAGCAGCTTAAACCAGGGCACAGATACGCAGTATTTT
NA	TRBJ2-3	TRBV4-2	TRBD2	CASSPGPGLAGAVSDTQYF	TGTGCCAGCAGCCCCGGACCGGGACTAGCGGGGGCCGTCTCAGATACGCAGTATTTT
NA	TRBJ1-1	TRBV11-2	TRBD1	CARAFGTDRGGCGGMNTEAFF	TGTGCCAGGGCCTTTGGAACTGACAGGGGCGGATGTGGGGGGATGAACACTGAAGCTTTCTTT
NA	TRBJ2-5	TRBV7-2	NA	CASSLEPFGETQYF	TGTGCCAGCAGCTTAGAACCGTTTGGGGAGACCCAGTACTTC
few	TRBJ2-1	TRBV19	TRBD2	CASSRTSGGILSSYNEQFF	TGTGCCAGTAGTAGGACTAGCGGGGGTATTTTAAGCTCCTACAATGAGCAGTTCTTC
few	TRBJ2-3	TRBV24-1	NA	CATSLGASTDTQYF	TGTGCCACCTCGCTCGGGGCTAGCACAGATACGCAGTATTTT
NA	TRBJ1-2	TRBV7-9	TRBD1	CASRTGVGDYGYTF	TGTGCCAGCAGGACAGGGGTTGGGGACTATGGCTACACCTTC
few	TRBJ2-2	TRBV28	TRBD2	CASRLAGGHTGELFF	TGTGCCAGCAGATTAGCGGGGGGGCACACCGGGGAGCTGTTTTTT
NA	TRBJ2-1	TRBV30	TRBD2	CAWSYGLAGSNEPFF	TGTGCCTGGAGTTATGGACTAGCGGGGAGCAATGAGCCGTTCTTC
NA	TRBJ2-1	TRBV20-1	TRBD2	CSARRTSGHYEQFF	TGCAGTGCCCGGAGGACTAGCGGGCACTATGAGCAGTTCTTC
NA	TRBJ2-2	TRBV6-1	NA	CASSQRTDGGTGELFF	TGTGCCAGCAGTCAACGGACAGACGGGGGGACCGGGGAGCTGTTTTTT
few	TRBJ2-1	TRBV4-1	NA	CASSQHDYDESEQFF	TGCGCCAGCAGCCAACACGATTACGACGAGTCTGAGCAGTTCTTC
NA	TRBJ2-7	TRBV11-2	NA	CASSDPRGAGPSRSYEQYF	TGTGCCAGCAGCGATCCCCGGGGGGCAGGGCCCTCGAGGTCCTACGAGCAGTACTTC
NA	TRBJ1-4	TRBV6-5	TRBD1	CASSNPGTDNEKLFF	TGTGCCAGCAGTAACCCCGGGACAGATAATGAAAAACTGTTTTTT